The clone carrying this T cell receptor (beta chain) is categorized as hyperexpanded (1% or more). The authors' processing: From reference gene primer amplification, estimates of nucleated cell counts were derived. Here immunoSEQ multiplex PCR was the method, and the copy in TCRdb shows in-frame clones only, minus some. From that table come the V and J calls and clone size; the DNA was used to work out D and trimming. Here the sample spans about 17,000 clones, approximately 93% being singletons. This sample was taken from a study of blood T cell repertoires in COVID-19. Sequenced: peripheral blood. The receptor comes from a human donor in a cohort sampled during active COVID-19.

CDR3 bases: TGTGCCAGCAGTTTGGGACAGGCAAACAATGGCTACACCTTC. This gives the protein CASSLGQANNGYTF. This sequence joins TRBV6-5 and TRBJ1-2; 8 positions match TRBD1. Germline V gene data show CDR1 as MNHEY and CDR2 as SVGAGI. This CDR3 contains 14 residues. With V trimmed by 4 bases and J by 6 bases, 7 bases remained unmatched.